One and the same sample provided the 10 T cell receptor beta chains below, sequenced in a study of molecular identifiers for immune sequencing clone quantification. MiXCR, run by TCRdb on the PCR reads, gives a single entry per CDR3 protein. The sample comprises some 590,000 distinct CDR3 sequences, about 25% of which are singletons, and 0.78% rests with the top ten. The sequencing input was naive CD8+ T cells from blood, with Jurkat cell RNA spiked in. This sample's subset: FACS-sorted CD8+CD4-CCR7+CD45RA+ naive T cells. These receptors all stem from a human donor in good health. Some libraries in this study had Jurkat cell RNA spiked in.

About this clonotype itself: The junction departs from germline at one end; a sequencing error may be responsible. This chain links TRBV9 with TRBJ1-1; 12 bases match TRBD1. The germline V gene encodes CDR1 SGDLS and CDR2 YYNGEE. The CDR3 runs to 17 residues. The CDR3 sequence: CASSAHGTGGLGTEVFF. CDR3 DNA sequence: TGTGCCAGCAGCGCACACGGGACAGGGGGCCTGGGCACTGAAGTTTTCTTT.

With respect to this clonotype: It may be a read error: a sequence one base away is much more abundant. The J gene is TRBJ2-7, the V gene TRBV20-1; D may be TRBD1 (5 bases). Trimming took off 4 bases at V and 0 bases at J, with 10 bases between the two ends. Germline V CDR1 and CDR2: DFQATT, SNEGSKA (reference sequence). This CDR3 comprises 13 residues. The CDR3 reads CSATGRLSYEQYF. In DNA form, the CDR3 reads TGCAGTGCTACAGGGCGCCTCTCCTACGAGCAGTACTTC.

The gene calls are TRBV4-3 and TRBJ2-2; no firm D call. The CDR3 sequence is 14 residues long. V gave up 5 bases and J gave up 2 bases, with 9 bases separating them. Germline CDR1 LGHNA, CDR2 YSLEER. The CDR3, as DNA: TGCGCCAGCAGCTACGACGCAAACACCGGGGAGCTGTTTTTT. This sequence encodes CASSYDANTGELFF.

This clonotype was observed at least ten times. Germline and junction disagree at one end, which may indicate a read error. CDR3 sequence reads: CASSLGVWTTDSQYF. The CDR3 DNA sequence: TGTGCCAGCAGTTTGGGGGTGTGGACTACAGATTCGCAGTATTTT. The V and J genes are TRBV6-6 and TRBJ2-3, with a tentative D call TRBD2 (6 bases). The CDR3 contains 15 residues. Per germline, CDR1 MNHNY and CDR2 SVGAGI (reference sequence).

This clonotype was seen ten or more times. V and J are TRBV18 and TRBJ1-1; maybe TRBD1 (6 bases). Germline CDR1 KGHSH, CDR2 LQKENI. The ends were cut back, 6 bases at V and 2 bases at J, with 10 bases in the middle. The CDR3 is 13 residues long. CDR3: CASSGQTNTEAFF. The CDR3 DNA sequence: TGTGCCAGCTCTGGACAGACTAACACTGAAGCTTTCTTT.

This clonotype came up once. A much larger clone lies one base from this, so it may be a read error. This CDR3 is missing its conserved last phenylalanine or tryptophan, likely due to a read error. This sequence joins TRBV13 and TRBJ2-3; D remains ambiguous. With 0 bases removed from V and 9 bases from J, the gap between germline ends came to 7 bases. The CDR3 has 12 residues. CDR1 is PRHDT and CDR2 is FYEKMQ in the germline V gene (reference sequence). The CDR3 sequence is CASSLGGGTQYS. The CDR3 DNA follows: TGTGCCAGCAGCTTAGGAGGTGGGACGCAGTATTCT.

The table lists this clonotype with many counts. This rearrangement joins TRBV7-2 to TRBJ1-1; D call uncertain. The germline V gene encodes CDR1 SGHTA and CDR2 FQGNSA. With 5 bases removed from V and 0 bases from J, the gap between germline ends came to 13 bases. The CDR3 spans 15 residues. The CDR3 DNA reads as TGTGCCAGCAGCGCTCACGAATACATGAACACTGAAGCTTTCTTT. Translated, it gives CASSAHEYMNTEAFF.

The V call is TRBV4-1, the J call TRBJ2-1; D is unresolved. There are 14 residues in the CDR3. The germline V and J ends were trimmed by 5 bases and 8 bases, with 16 bases remaining between them. The germline V gene has CDR1 MGHRA and CDR2 YSYEKL. The CDR3: CASSFRPRAYEQFF. As DNA, the CDR3 is TGCGCCAGCAGCTTCCGGCCCCGCGCCTATGAGCAGTTCTTC.

In this sample, this clonotype turned up many times. This sequence joins TRBV2 and TRBJ2-7; D may be TRBD1 (5 bases). The CDR3 is 12 amino acids. Germline lookup yields CDR1 SNHLY and CDR2 FYNNEI. V was clipped by 8 bases and J by 2 bases, with 10 bases between them. Written as DNA, the CDR3 is TGTGCCAGCGGTTTGGGGCCCTACGAGCAGTACTTC. Residues: CASGLGPYEQYF.

In its sample, this clonotype was seen many times. This rearrangement joins TRBV15 to TRBJ2-3; D is uncertain. Trimming took 0 bases from V and 0 from J, leaving 10 bases between them. Germline CDR1 reads LNHNV; CDR2 reads YYDKDF (reference sequence). The CDR3 has 16 amino acids. This CDR3 reads CATSRDRADSTDTQYF. The CDR3 DNA is TGTGCCACCAGCAGAGATCGGGCAGATAGCACAGATACGCAGTATTTT.